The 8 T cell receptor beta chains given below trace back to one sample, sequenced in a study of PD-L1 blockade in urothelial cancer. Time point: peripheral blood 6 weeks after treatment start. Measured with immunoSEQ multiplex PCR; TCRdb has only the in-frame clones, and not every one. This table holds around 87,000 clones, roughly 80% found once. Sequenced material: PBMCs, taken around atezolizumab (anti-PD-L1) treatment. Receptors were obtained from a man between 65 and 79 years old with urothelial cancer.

The CDR3 protein is CASSLDPDSSGANVLTF. The CDR3 bases are TGTGCCAGCAGCTTAGACCCCGACAGCTCTGGGGCCAACGTCCTGACTTTC. The chain joins TRBV11-2 to TRBJ2-6; D might be TRBD1 (5 bases). Germline V gives CDR1 SGHAT, CDR2 FQNNGV. Trimming left V 0 bases short and J 0 bases short, with 9 bases between. This CDR3 comprises 17 residues.

The CDR3 spells CASRTDNLRNTEAFF. The CDR3 coding sequence is TGTGCCAGCAGGACCGACAACCTCAGGAACACTGAAGCTTTCTTT. The genes are TRBV2 and TRBJ1-1; the D is unclear. CDR3 length: 15 amino acids. V lost 6 bases to trimming and J lost 1 base, with 15 bases between them. Per germline, CDR1 SNHLY and CDR2 FYNNEI. Complete variable domain (other parts from reference TRBV2 and TRBJ1-1): EPEVTQTPSHQVTQMGQEVILRCVPISNHLYFYWYRQILGQKVEFLVSFYNNEISEKSEIFDDQFSVERPDGSNFTLKIRSTKLEDSAMYFCASRTDNLRNTEAFFGQGTRLTVV.

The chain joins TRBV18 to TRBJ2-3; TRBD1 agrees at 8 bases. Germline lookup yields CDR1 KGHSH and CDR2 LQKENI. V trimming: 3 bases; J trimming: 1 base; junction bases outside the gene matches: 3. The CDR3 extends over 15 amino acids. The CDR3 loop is CASSPSGQGTDTQYF. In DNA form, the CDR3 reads TGTGCCAGCTCACCTTCGGGACAGGGCACAGATACGCAGTATTTT.

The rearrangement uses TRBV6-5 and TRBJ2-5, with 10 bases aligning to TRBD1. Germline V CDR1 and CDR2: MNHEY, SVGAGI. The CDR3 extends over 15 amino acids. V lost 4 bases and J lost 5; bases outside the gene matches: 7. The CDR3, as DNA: TGTGCCAGCAGTTTGTCGGCGGACAGGGGGGAGACCCAGTACTTC. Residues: CASSLSADRGETQYF.

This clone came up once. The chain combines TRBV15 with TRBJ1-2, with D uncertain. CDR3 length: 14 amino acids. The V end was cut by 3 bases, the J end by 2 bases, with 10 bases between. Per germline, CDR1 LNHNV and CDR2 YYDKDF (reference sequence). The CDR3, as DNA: TGTGCCACCAGCAGTATCTACAGCAACTATGGCTACACCTTC. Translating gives CATSSIYSNYGYTF.

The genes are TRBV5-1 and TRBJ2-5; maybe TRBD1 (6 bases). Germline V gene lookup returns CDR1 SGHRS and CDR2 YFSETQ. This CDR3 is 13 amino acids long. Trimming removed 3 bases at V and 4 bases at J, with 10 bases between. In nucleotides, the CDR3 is TGCGCCAGCAGCTACCCGGACAGAGAGACCCAGTACTTC. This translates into CASSYPDRETQYF.

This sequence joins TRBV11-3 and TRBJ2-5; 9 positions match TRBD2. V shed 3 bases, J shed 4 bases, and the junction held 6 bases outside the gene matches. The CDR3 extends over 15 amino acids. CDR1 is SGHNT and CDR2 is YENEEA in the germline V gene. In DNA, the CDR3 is TGTGCCAGCAGCTTGGCGGGGGGGCCGAGAGAGACCCAGTACTTC. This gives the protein CASSLAGGPRETQYF.

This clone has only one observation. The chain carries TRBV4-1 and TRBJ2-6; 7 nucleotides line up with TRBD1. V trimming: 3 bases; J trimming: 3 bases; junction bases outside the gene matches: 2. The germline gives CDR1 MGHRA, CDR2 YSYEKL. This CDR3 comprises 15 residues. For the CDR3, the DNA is TGCGCCAGCAGCCACGACAGGGTTGGGGCCAACGTCCTGACTTTC. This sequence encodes CASSHDRVGANVLTF.